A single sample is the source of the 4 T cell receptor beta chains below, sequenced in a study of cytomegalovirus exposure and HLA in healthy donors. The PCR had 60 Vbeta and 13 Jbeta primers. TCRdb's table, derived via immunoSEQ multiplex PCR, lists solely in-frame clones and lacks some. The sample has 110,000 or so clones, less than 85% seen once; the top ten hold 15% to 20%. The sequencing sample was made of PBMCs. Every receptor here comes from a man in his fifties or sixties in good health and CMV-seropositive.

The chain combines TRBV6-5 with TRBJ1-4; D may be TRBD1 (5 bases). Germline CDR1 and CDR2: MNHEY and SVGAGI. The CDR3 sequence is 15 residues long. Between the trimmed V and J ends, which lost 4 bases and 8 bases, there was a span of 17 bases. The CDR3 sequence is CASSFQIGAGEKLFF. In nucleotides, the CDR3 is TGTGCCAGCAGTTTTCAGATAGGGGCGGGGGAAAAACTGTTTTTT.

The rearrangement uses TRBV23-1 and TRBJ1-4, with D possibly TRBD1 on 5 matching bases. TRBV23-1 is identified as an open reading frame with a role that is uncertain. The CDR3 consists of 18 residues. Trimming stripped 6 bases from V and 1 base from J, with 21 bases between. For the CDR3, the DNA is TGCGCCAGCAGCGTTATAAAGGAGGGGTTACTAACTAATGAAAAACTGTTTTTT. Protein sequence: CASSVIKEGLLTNEKLFF.

CDR3 amino acids: CASSQGGDTEAFF. CDR3 sequence (DNA): TGTGCCAGCAGCCAAGGGGGGGACACTGAAGCTTTCTTT. The gene calls are TRBV6-5 and TRBJ1-1; tentatively, D is TRBD1 (6 bases). This CDR3 region has 13 residues. Germline lookup yields CDR1 MNHEY and CDR2 SVGAGI. V shed 6 bases and J shed 3 bases, with 11 bases lying between them.

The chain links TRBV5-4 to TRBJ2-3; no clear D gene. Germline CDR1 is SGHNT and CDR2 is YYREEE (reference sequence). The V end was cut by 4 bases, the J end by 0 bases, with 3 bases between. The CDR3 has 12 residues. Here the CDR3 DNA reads TGTGCCAGCAGCCTTAGCACAGATACGCAGTATTTT. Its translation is CASSLSTDTQYF.